This entry lists 14 T cell receptor beta chains sequenced from one sample in a study of somatic mutations in cytotoxic T cells in rheumatoid arthritis. Assay used: immunoSEQ multiplex PCR; TCRdb lists only in-frame clones, some missing. The repertoire consists of about 16,000 clones, with 79% occurring once and the leading ten covering less than 25%. The specimen sequenced was CD8+ T cells sorted from blood. The origin of the receptors is an adult with rheumatoid arthritis.

This clone was counted between two and nine times. The chain is built from TRBV27 and TRBJ2-6, with unresolved D. The CDR3 covers 14 residues. The germline gives CDR1 MNHEY, CDR2 SMNVEV (reference sequence). V was shortened by 6 bases and J by 0 bases, with 6 bases between the two germline ends. CDR3 loop: CASSLNSGANVLTF. The CDR3 DNA reads TGTGCCAGCAGCCTTAACTCTGGGGCCAACGTCCTGACTTTC. Complete variable domain (other parts from reference TRBV27 and TRBJ2-6): EAQVTQNPRYLITVTGKKLTVTCSQNMNHEYMSWYRQDPGLGLRQIYYSMNVEVTDKGDVPEGYKVSRKEKRNFPLILESPSPNQTSLYFCASSLNSGANVLTFGAGSRLTVL.

The rearrangement uses TRBV7-9 and TRBJ1-2; D not resolved. The CDR3 totals 14 residues. The V gene lost 6 bases and the J gene lost 2 bases, with 13 bases spanning the gap. Germline assignment: CDR1 SEHNR and CDR2 FQNEAQ (reference sequence). CDR3: CASSPGSQNYGYTF. Here the CDR3 DNA reads TGTGCCAGCAGTCCCGGGAGTCAGAACTATGGCTACACCTTC.

This chain uses TRBV7-9 with TRBJ1-2; no definite D call. V gave up 5 bases and J gave up 4 bases, with 8 bases separating them. The length of the CDR3 is 12 residues. Germline V gene data show CDR1 as SEHNR and CDR2 as FQNEAQ (reference sequence). The CDR3 loop is CASSTYSYGYTF. The CDR3 DNA reads TGTGCCAGCAGCACGTACAGCTATGGCTACACCTTC.

The chain couples TRBV15 to TRBJ1-4; D is uncertain. The CDR3 consists of 13 residues. Germline CDR1 reads LNHNV; CDR2 reads YYDKDF (reference sequence). Trimming cost V 8 bases and J 0 bases, with 7 bases left between them. The CDR3 here is CATPGTTNEKLFF. The CDR3, as DNA: TGTGCCACCCCCGGCACAACTAATGAAAAACTGTTTTTT.

This clone was observed a few times. The rearrangement uses TRBV4-1 and TRBJ2-5; a weak D match, TRBD1 (6 bases). Trimming shortened V by 6 bases and J by 5 bases, and 16 bases separated the two germline ends. CDR1 is MGHRA and CDR2 is YSYEKL in the germline V gene. This CDR3 spans 14 amino acids. CDR3 coding DNA: TGCGCCAGCAGGCCAACCACAGGGTACGAGACCCAGTACTTC. Amino acid sequence: CASRPTTGYETQYF.

Here the CDR3 DNA reads TGCAGCGTTGAAGATTGGAGGGACAGGATCTATGGCTACACCTTC. This encodes CSVEDWRDRIYGYTF. V and J are TRBV29-1 and TRBJ1-2; TRBD1 agrees at 8 bases. V trimming: 0 bases; J trimming: 4 bases; junction bases outside the gene matches: 7. From germline, CDR1 is SQVTM and CDR2 ANQGSEA. The CDR3 spans 15 residues. Looking up the rest from reference TRBV29-1 and TRBJ1-2 gives the full variable domain: SAVISQKPSRDICQRGTSLTIQCQVDSQVTMMFWYRQQPGQSLTLIATANQGSEATYESGFVIDKFPISRPNLTFSTLTVSNMSPEDSSIYLCSVEDWRDRIYGYTFGSGTRLTVV.

The CDR3 bases are TGTGCCAGCAGTTTTACTGTCTTGAACACTGAAGCTTTCTTT. Protein: CASSFTVLNTEAFF. The chain couples TRBV28 to TRBJ1-1; no clear D. V was shortened by 3 bases and J by 0 bases, with 8 bases between the two germline ends. Germline V gene lookup returns CDR1 MDHEN and CDR2 SYDVKM. This CDR3 is 14 amino acids long.

CDR3 DNA: TGTGCCAGCAGCGGTCTACAGGGGCCCCTCACAAATGCCGAGCAGTACTTC. Its translation: CASSGLQGPLTNAEQYF. The rearrangement uses TRBV7-2 and TRBJ2-7; 7 nucleotides match TRBD1. The CDR3 runs to 17 residues. Germline lookup yields CDR1 SGHTA and CDR2 FQGNSA. J lost 6 bases, V lost 5 bases, and 19 bases had no gene match.

The gene calls are TRBV28 and TRBJ1-1; weak D call: TRBD1 (6 bases). V lost 5 bases to trimming and J lost 3 bases, with 16 bases between them. Germline loops: CDR1 MDHEN, CDR2 SYDVKM. CDR3 length: 15 residues. The DNA for the CDR3 is TGTGCCAGCAGTCCCTACAGGGCCCCGGACACTGAAGCTTTCTTT. Its protein is CASSPYRAPDTEAFF. The whole variable domain, filled in from reference TRBV28 and TRBJ1-1, reads DVKVTQSSRYLVKRTGEKVFLECVQDMDHENMFWYRQDPGLGLRLIYFSYDVKMKEKGDIPEGYSVSREKKERFSLILESASTNQTSMYLCASSPYRAPDTEAFFGQGTRLTVV.

V is TRBV28 and J is TRBJ1-5; maybe TRBD1 (5 bases). Germline CDR1 is MDHEN and CDR2 is SYDVKM. Trimming pared 1 base from V and 0 bases from J, leaving 10 bases between. The CDR3 has 16 amino acids. The CDR3 reads CASSLFTGYSNQPQHF. The CDR3 region has the DNA TGTGCCAGCAGTTTATTCACAGGATATAGCAATCAGCCCCAGCATTTT. The variable domain in full, completed from reference TRBV28 and TRBJ1-5, reads DVKVTQSSRYLVKRTGEKVFLECVQDMDHENMFWYRQDPGLGLRLIYFSYDVKMKEKGDIPEGYSVSREKKERFSLILESASTNQTSMYLCASSLFTGYSNQPQHFGDGTRLSIL.

The rearrangement uses TRBV14 and TRBJ1-1, with a possible D match to TRBD1 (6 bases). The CDR3 runs 14 residues. V was clipped by 5 bases and J by 1 base, with 11 bases between them. CDR1 is SGHDN, CDR2 FVKESK, per germline. The CDR3 sequence is CASSKPQGNTEAFF. CDR3 bases: TGTGCCAGCAGCAAGCCACAGGGGAACACTGAAGCTTTCTTT.

The genes are TRBV4-3 and TRBJ2-7; D might be TRBD1 or TRBD2, each matching 5 bases. CDR3 length: 14 residues. V lost 6 bases, J lost 1 base, and 13 bases lay in between. The germline CDR1 and CDR2 sequences are LGHNA and YSLEER. CDR3 protein: CASSPGTTSYEQYF. In DNA form, the CDR3 reads TGCGCCAGCAGTCCAGGGACGACTTCCTACGAGCAGTACTTC.

The J gene is TRBJ1-5, the V gene TRBV9, with 7 bases aligning to TRBD1. CDR1 SGDLS and CDR2 YYNGEE come from the germline V gene. Unmatched junction bases numbered 4, after V lost 4 bases and J lost 3 bases. The CDR3 contains 14 residues. CDR3 in amino acids: CASSPQGTNQPQHF. CDR3 bases: TGTGCCAGCAGCCCACAGGGGACCAATCAGCCCCAGCATTTT.

This chain connects TRBV6-5 to TRBJ1-2; TRBD1 aligns across 8 bases. V shed 4 bases, J shed 5 bases, and the junction held 6 bases outside the gene matches. CDR3 length equals 14 residues. Germline V gives CDR1 MNHEY, CDR2 SVGAGI. The CDR3 nucleotides are TGTGCCAGCAGTTTAGGACAGGGCCTGTATGGCTACACCTTC. Protein product: CASSLGQGLYGYTF.